This passage covers 31 T cell receptor beta chains from one sample sequenced in a study of T cells in Graves' hyperthyroidism and ophthalmopathy. What was amplified from RNA transcripts were TCR beta CDR3 regions. The HTBI set primed first-round TCR CDR3 RT-PCR. TCRdb reprocessed the multiplex PCR reads with MiXCR, giving one entry per CDR3 protein. The sample records about 640,000 distinct CDR3 sequences, less than 25% being singletons. The sample comprised blood. The receptors shown here come from a man aged 25 to 40 with Graves' ophthalmopathy.

In its sample, this clonotype was seen a few times. The V and J genes are TRBV7-9 and TRBJ2-5; TRBD1 agrees at 9 bases. J gave up 5 bases and V 1 base, and 8 bases lay outside the gene matches. The CDR3 has 16 residues. CDR1 SEHNR and CDR2 FQNEAQ come from the germline V gene (reference sequence). CDR3 DNA: TGTGCCAGCAGCTTAGACCCGACAGGGGGGAGGGAGACCCAGTACTTC. This sequence encodes CASSLDPTGGRETQYF.

Turning to this clonotype: This sequence may be a read error, since a much larger clone differs from it by one base. V usage is TRBV28 and J usage is TRBJ2-7; D gene unclear. The CDR3 extends over 12 amino acids. From germline, CDR1 is MDHEN and CDR2 SYDVKM. The CDR3: CASSLPRYGQYF. The CDR3 coding sequence is TGTGCCAGCAGTTTACCCCGCTACGGGCAGTACTTC.

This chain connects TRBV10-2 to TRBJ1-1, with D perhaps matching TRBD1 (5 bases). Deletions cut 5 bases from V and 1 base from J, with 11 bases between. The V gene's germline CDR1 is WSHSY and CDR2 SAAADI. This CDR3 region has 14 residues. CDR3 sequence reads: CASSTTVGNTEAFF. The CDR3 nucleotides read TGCGCCAGCAGTACGACAGTGGGGAACACTGAAGCTTTCTTT.

This clonotype was detected a few times. J is TRBJ1-5 and V is TRBV10-3; D is uncertain. Germline loops: CDR1 ENHRY, CDR2 SYGVKD. Trimming left V 0 bases short and J 4 bases short, with 10 bases between. The CDR3 runs 15 residues. The CDR3 bases are TGTGCCATCAGTGAGTCGCAGGAAGGTAATCAGCCCCAGCATTTT. Translated: CAISESQEGNQPQHF.

This clonotype was seen a handful of times. CDR3 in amino acids: CASSQARPGAIYEQYF. CDR3 DNA: TGTGCCAGCAGCCAAGCAAGGCCGGGAGCTATTTACGAGCAGTACTTC. This sequence joins TRBV3-1 and TRBJ2-7, with D perhaps matching TRBD2 (6 bases). CDR1 is LGHDT and CDR2 is YNNKEL in the germline V gene (reference sequence). The V and J ends lost 1 base and 4 bases respectively, with 17 bases between them. There are 16 residues in the CDR3.

The V and J genes are TRBV11-2 and TRBJ2-1, with a tentative D call TRBD2 (5 bases). This CDR3 contains 14 residues. V was cut by 5 bases and J by 4 bases, with 12 bases left in between. Germline V gene sequence: CDR1 SGHAT, CDR2 FQNNGV. CDR3 sequence reads: CASSHGVLYNEQFF. Written as DNA, the CDR3 is TGTGCCAGCAGCCACGGGGTTTTGTACAATGAGCAGTTCTTC.

This clonotype showed up just a few times. One end of the junction is discordant with germline, which a read error may explain. The V and J genes are TRBV11-2 and TRBJ2-2; 9 positions match TRBD2. From germline, CDR1 is SGHAT and CDR2 FQNNGV. This CDR3 has 14 amino acids. DNA of the CDR3: TGTGCCAGCAGATTAGCGGGAGATACCGGGGAGCTGTTTTTT. Residues: CASRLAGDTGELFF.

This clonotype showed up many times. This sequence joins TRBV6-1 and TRBJ2-1, with 8 bases lining up with TRBD1. The CDR3 totals 15 residues. Germline-derived CDR1 and CDR2 are MNHNS and SASEGT. The V gene end was trimmed by 1 base and the J gene end by 2 bases; junction bases not matched to a gene: 1. The CDR3 DNA sequence: TGTGCCAGCAGTGAAGGGACAGGGACCTACAATGAGCAGTTCTTC. Translating it yields CASSEGTGTYNEQFF.

This clonotype occurred many times. V is TRBV28 and J is TRBJ1-5; 9 nucleotides align to TRBD1. CDR3 length: 15 amino acids. V gave up 7 bases and J gave up 6 bases; unmatched junction bases: 10. The germline V gene encodes CDR1 MDHEN and CDR2 SYDVKM. CDR3 sequence: CASTYDRGSGQPQHF. In nucleotides, the CDR3 is TGTGCCAGCACTTATGACAGGGGGAGCGGTCAGCCCCAGCATTTT.

This clonotype came up many times. V is TRBV27 and J is TRBJ2-7, with TRBD2 identical over 10 bases. Germline-derived CDR1 and CDR2 are MNHEY and SMNVEV (reference sequence). With V trimmed by 2 bases and J by 0 bases, 4 bases remained unmatched. The length of the CDR3 is 16 residues. CDR3 nucleotides: TGTGCCAGCAGTTTAGGCAGCGGGAGGGTCTCCTACGAGCAGTACTTC. Translating it yields CASSLGSGRVSYEQYF.

This clonotype was observed once. The chain carries TRBV10-3 and TRBJ2-2; 8 positions agree with TRBD1. Germline V gives CDR1 ENHRY, CDR2 SYGVKD. The CDR3 runs to 15 residues. J lost 3 bases, V lost 4 bases, and 4 bases had no gene match. The CDR3 nucleotides read TGTGCCATCAGTGCCCTGACAGGGGACACCGGGGAGCTGTTTTTT. Protein product: CAISALTGDTGELFF.

This clonotype appeared a few times. V and J are TRBV27 and TRBJ2-1; 9 bases are a match to TRBD2. Trimming at V came to 4 bases and at J to 9 bases, leaving 4 bases not matched to a gene. CDR1 is MNHEY and CDR2 is SMNVEV in the germline V gene (reference sequence). The CDR3 has 13 amino acids. The CDR3 loop is CASSWSGRPEQFF. The CDR3 nucleotides read TGTGCCAGCAGTTGGAGCGGGAGGCCTGAGCAGTTCTTC.

The genes are TRBV2 and TRBJ2-5; D may be TRBD2 (5 bases). Germline CDR1 reads SNHLY; CDR2 reads FYNNEI. CDR3 size: 14 residues. Trimming shortened V by 3 bases and J by 4 bases, and 12 bases separated the two germline ends. The CDR3 reads CASSDPGSAETQYF. The CDR3 DNA reads as TGTGCCAGCAGTGATCCGGGATCAGCAGAGACCCAGTACTTC.

This clonotype was found a few times. The J gene is TRBJ2-2, the V gene TRBV20-1, with 10 bases matching TRBD2. Germline CDR1 is DFQATT and CDR2 is SNEGSKA (reference sequence). CDR3 size: 17 residues. V trimming: 5 bases; J trimming: 2 bases; junction bases outside the gene matches: 11. The CDR3 loop is CSAQSNGLAANTGELFF. CDR3 nucleotides: TGCAGTGCTCAAAGCAACGGACTAGCGGCAAACACCGGGGAGCTGTTTTTT.

This clonotype was counted between two and nine times. The chain has TRBV29-1 and TRBJ1-1, with TRBD1 matching 7 bases. After removal of 7 bases from V and 9 bases from J, the junction contained 11 bases not matched to a gene. Looked up from germline, CDR1 is SQVTM and CDR2 is ANQGSEA. This CDR3 region has 12 residues. CDR3 sequence (DNA): TGCAGCGACCGTGGACAGGCCGGAAAAGCTTTCTTT. Translation gives CSDRGQAGKAFF.

This clonotype was counted at least ten times. The rearrangement uses TRBV7-2 and TRBJ2-3; 12 bases align to TRBD1. The J segment lost 1 base and the V segment lost 5 bases, leaving 4 bases of the junction unmatched. Per germline, CDR1 SGHTA and CDR2 FQGNSA. This CDR3 comprises 16 residues. Here the CDR3 DNA reads TGTGCCAGCAGCCGAGGGACAGGGGGCGGCACAGATACGCAGTATTTT. Encoded protein: CASSRGTGGGTDTQYF.

The V gene is TRBV11-3, the J gene TRBJ2-7; TRBD1 aligns across 8 bases. The germline gives CDR1 SGHNT, CDR2 YENEEA. The CDR3 runs to 18 residues. Unmatched junction bases numbered 12, after V lost 2 bases and J lost 0 bases. The CDR3 region is CASSLKPTGGQLSYEQYF. The DNA of the CDR3 is TGTGCCAGCAGCTTAAAGCCAACAGGGGGACAGCTCTCCTACGAGCAGTACTTC.

This clonotype occurred a few times. The rearrangement uses TRBV6-5 and TRBJ2-1; 7 nucleotides align to TRBD1. This CDR3 has 16 residues. CDR1 is MNHEY and CDR2 is SVGAGI in the germline V gene. V lost 0 bases to trimming and J lost 4 bases; unmatched junction nucleotides: 6. CDR3 in amino acids: CASSYSTQGKYNEQFF. The CDR3 DNA reads TGTGCCAGCAGTTACTCGACACAGGGGAAGTACAATGAGCAGTTCTTC.

This clonotype was detected only a few times. This chain links TRBV6-5 with TRBJ1-2, with D unclear. In germline, CDR1 is MNHEY, CDR2 SVGAGI. The CDR3 covers 16 residues. With 0 bases removed from V and 1 base from J, the gap between germline ends came to 12 bases. CDR3 coding DNA: TGTGCCAGCAGTTACTCGAAAAGAGCGGGTAACTATGGCTACACCTTC. This sequence encodes CASSYSKRAGNYGYTF.

The chain recombines TRBV27 with TRBJ1-6, with D unresolved. CDR3 length: 15 amino acids. The V gene lost 2 bases and the J gene lost 8 bases, with 13 bases spanning the gap. CDR1 and CDR2 from the germline V gene are MNHEY and SMNVEV (reference sequence). The DNA for the CDR3 is TGTGCCAGCAGTTTACGACGCTCCCTTGATTCACCCCTCCACTTT. Translation gives CASSLRRSLDSPLHF.

The chain joins TRBV30 to TRBJ2-1; TRBD1 or TRBD2 may be the D gene (5 bases each). This CDR3 is built from 13 residues. V lost 4 bases, J lost 10 bases, and 17 bases lay in between. Germline loops: CDR1 GTSNPN, CDR2 SVGIG (reference sequence). CDR3 region: CAWKEAGKGEQFF. The CDR3 DNA follows: TGTGCCTGGAAGGAGGCAGGGAAGGGCGAGCAGTTCTTC.

This clonotype was seen ten or more times. This CDR3 is CSARALGAGVIEQFF. For the CDR3, the DNA is TGCAGTGCTAGGGCCCTGGGAGCGGGAGTGATTGAGCAGTTCTTC. J is TRBJ2-1 and V is TRBV20-1, with 8 bases lining up with TRBD2. This CDR3 has 15 residues. Germline V gene sequence: CDR1 DFQATT, CDR2 SNEGSKA (reference sequence). The ends lost 3 bases at V and 9 bases at J; junction bases unmatched: 13.

The chain recombines TRBV2 with TRBJ2-7, with TRBD1 matching over 9 bases. The V gene end was trimmed by 7 bases and the J gene end by 3 bases; junction bases not matched to a gene: 7. Germline V gene sequence: CDR1 SNHLY, CDR2 FYNNEI. The CDR3 runs 14 residues. This chain's CDR3 is CASTGQGKNYEQYF. The CDR3 DNA sequence: TGTGCCAGCACTGGACAGGGGAAAAACTACGAGCAGTACTTC.

This clonotype was detected a few times. CDR3 in amino acids: CASSLGTHPTDTQYF. The CDR3 DNA follows: TGCGCCAGCAGCTTAGGGACACACCCGACAGATACGCAGTATTTT. J is TRBJ2-3 and V is TRBV5-1; the D gene is possibly TRBD1 (6 bases). The CDR3 is made up of 15 amino acids. CDR1 is SGHRS, CDR2 YFSETQ, per germline. Trimming took 2 bases from V and 3 from J, leaving 13 bases between them.

The chain is built from TRBV7-2 and TRBJ2-2; D gene uncertain. The CDR3 covers 13 residues. V was pared by 2 bases and J by 5 bases, with 6 bases between. Germline V gene lookup returns CDR1 SGHTA and CDR2 FQGNSA. The CDR3 DNA follows: TGTGCCAGCAGCTTACTCTTAACCGGGGAGCTGTTTTTT. This codes for CASSLLLTGELFF.

This clonotype was seen a few times. V gene TRBV7-6 combines with J gene TRBJ1-1; TRBD1 agrees at 7 bases. Trimming took 0 bases from V and 3 from J; bases not matched to a gene: 10. Germline CDR1 is SGHVS and CDR2 is FNYEAQ. The CDR3 extends over 17 amino acids. In DNA, the CDR3 is TGTGCCAGCAGCTTAGCCCCGTCAGGGGGATGGGACACTGAAGCTTTCTTT. It specifies CASSLAPSGGWDTEAFF.

In its sample, this clonotype was seen a few times. V is TRBV10-3 and J is TRBJ1-3, with a possible D match to TRBD1 (6 bases). Trimming removed 4 bases from V and 1 base from J, with 11 bases in between. CDR1 ENHRY and CDR2 SYGVKD come from the germline V gene. The CDR3 length is 15 residues. The CDR3 region is CAISVRGASGNTIYF. DNA for the CDR3: TGTGCCATCAGTGTTCGGGGGGCATCTGGAAACACCATATATTTT.

The rearrangement uses TRBV28 and TRBJ2-1; TRBD1 aligns across 10 bases. Per the germline V gene, CDR1 is MDHEN and CDR2 is SYDVKM. V shed 6 bases and J 9 bases; nucleotides not matched to a gene: 14. This CDR3 is 16 amino acids long. The DNA for the CDR3 is TGTGCCAGCAGCACTTCCGGGACAGGGGTTAATCGTGAGCAGTTCTTC. Translated, it gives CASSTSGTGVNREQFF.

This clonotype was observed at least ten times. This chain uses TRBV28 with TRBJ2-7; 7 positions match TRBD1. The CDR3 is made up of 17 amino acids. The V and J ends lost 2 bases and 0 bases, in that order; junction bases with no gene match: 10. Per germline, CDR1 MDHEN and CDR2 SYDVKM. CDR3 sequence: CASSLRRLRDSSYEQYF. The CDR3 nucleotides read TGTGCCAGCAGTTTAAGGAGACTTCGGGACAGCTCCTACGAGCAGTACTTC.

This clonotype has a handful of counts. A read error may account for a junction end that differs from germline. The chain has TRBV28 and TRBJ2-3; 16 bases are a match to TRBD2. The V gene's germline CDR1 is MDHEN and CDR2 SYDVKM. The CDR3 is 14 amino acids. The CDR3 is CASSGTSGRVTQCF. CDR3 sequence (DNA): TGTGCCAGCAGTGGGACTAGCGGGAGGGTTACGCAGTGTTTT.

This chain uses TRBV30 with TRBJ2-1; a weak D match, TRBD2 (6 bases). Germline V CDR1 and CDR2: GTSNPN, SVGIG (reference sequence). CDR3 length: 14 amino acids. The V end lost 1 base, the J end lost 10 bases, and 17 bases lay between the germline ends. Here the CDR3 reads CAWSDSGGRKEQFF. The DNA of the CDR3 is TGTGCCTGGAGTGACTCCGGGGGAAGGAAAGAGCAGTTCTTC.